Below are 32 T cell receptor beta chains sequenced from a single sample in a study of shared clonotypes between healthy human individuals. Method: immunoSEQ multiplex PCR; TCRdb's copy keeps in-frame clones and lacks some. The data hold about 2.3 million clones, with just over 90% observed a single time. Sequencing was done on a sample of naive CD4+ T cells from PBMCs. This sample's subset: CD45RA+ positively selected. These TCRs come from a man younger than 30 in good health. Some clones in this sample may be carry-over from other donors' samples.

The chain carries TRBV27 and TRBJ1-1, with D unclear. The CDR3 is 17 amino acids. Germline V gene data show CDR1 as MNHEY and CDR2 as SMNVEV (reference sequence). V was shortened by 6 bases and J by 1 base, with 21 bases between the two germline ends. The CDR3 sequence is CASSDLDGRNTNTEAFF. DNA for the CDR3: TGTGCCAGCAGCGACCTCGACGGGAGAAATACGAACACTGAAGCTTTCTTT.

The chain recombines TRBV7-7 with TRBJ2-1, with D perhaps matching TRBD2 (5 bases). The germline gives CDR1 SSHAT, CDR2 FNYEAQ (reference sequence). Trimming removed 1 base from V and 6 bases from J, with 10 bases in between. There are 14 residues in the CDR3. The DNA for the CDR3 is TGTGCCAGCAGCTTAGTTTCGGGAACCAATGAGCAGTTCTTC. It translates to CASSLVSGTNEQFF. The entire variable domain, with the rest obtained from reference TRBV7-7 and TRBJ2-1, is as follows: GAGVSQSPRYKVTKRGQDVTLRCDPISSHATLYWYQQALGQGPEFLTYFNYEAQPDKSGLPSDRFSAERPEGSISTLTIQRTEQRDSAMYRCASSLVSGTNEQFFGPGTRLTVL.

The chain links TRBV6-1 to TRBJ2-7, with D perhaps matching TRBD1 (5 bases). Germline V CDR1 and CDR2: MNHNS, SASEGT. Between the trimmed V and J ends, which lost 4 bases and 2 bases, there was a span of 12 bases. This CDR3 contains 14 residues. The CDR3 reads CASSAQGGAYEQYF. CDR3 bases: TGTGCCAGCAGTGCGCAGGGTGGGGCCTACGAGCAGTACTTC.

The chain carries TRBV28 and TRBJ2-3, with D possibly being TRBD1 or TRBD2 (5 bases each). Trimming shortened V by 5 bases and J by 9 bases, and 12 bases separated the two germline ends. This CDR3 region has 12 residues. CDR1 is MDHEN, CDR2 SYDVKM, per germline. CDR3 loop: CASSPQGRTQYF. CDR3 bases: TGTGCCAGCAGTCCTCAGGGACGGACGCAGTATTTT.

The V and J genes are TRBV27 and TRBJ2-5; D might be TRBD2 (6 bases). The CDR3 extends over 14 amino acids. V lost 2 bases and J 1 base, leaving 8 bases between the germline ends. Germline-derived CDR1 and CDR2 are MNHEY and SMNVEV (reference sequence). CDR3 sequence (DNA): TGTGCCAGCAGTTTAATTAGCGGCCAAGAGACCCAGTACTTC. This codes for CASSLISGQETQYF.

The chain joins TRBV28 to TRBJ2-2; D is perhaps TRBD1 (5 bases). Deletions cut 2 bases from V and 10 bases from J, with 8 bases between. CDR1 is MDHEN and CDR2 is SYDVKM in the germline V gene. The CDR3 sequence is 12 residues long. The CDR3: CASSLPGKELFF. The CDR3 coding sequence is TGTGCCAGCAGTTTACCAGGGAAGGAGCTGTTTTTT.

The J gene is TRBJ2-3, the V gene TRBV7-2; 8 nucleotides match TRBD2. Germline values: CDR1 SGHTA, CDR2 FQGNSA. The CDR3 consists of 15 residues. V lost 2 bases to trimming and J lost 1 base; unmatched junction nucleotides: 2. In nucleotides, the CDR3 is TGTGCCAGCAGCTTAAAGACTAGCGGCACAGATACGCAGTATTTT. Amino acids: CASSLKTSGTDTQYF.

V is TRBV7-2 and J is TRBJ2-1; either TRBD1 or TRBD2 may fit D (5 bases each). This CDR3 is built from 15 residues. The V gene lost 2 bases and the J gene lost 1 base, with 9 bases spanning the gap. The V gene's germline CDR1 is SGHTA and CDR2 FQGNSA. CDR3 sequence reads: CASSLIGASYNEQFF. The CDR3, as DNA: TGTGCCAGCAGCTTAATCGGGGCTTCCTACAATGAGCAGTTCTTC. The whole variable domain, remainder taken from reference TRBV7-2 and TRBJ2-1, is GAGVSQSPSNKVTEKGKDVELRCDPISGHTALYWYRQSLGQGLEFLIYFQGNSAPDKSGLPSDRFSAERTGGSVSTLTIQRTQQEDSAVYLCASSLIGASYNEQFFGPGTRLTVL.

V is TRBV7-2 and J is TRBJ2-1; 7 positions match TRBD2. The germline CDR1 and CDR2 sequences are SGHTA and FQGNSA. V gave up 2 bases and J gave up 5 bases; unmatched junction bases: 6. The CDR3 length is 15 residues. Here the CDR3 reads CASSLMAGENNEQFF. The CDR3, as DNA: TGTGCCAGCAGCTTAATGGCGGGAGAGAACAATGAGCAGTTCTTC. Full variable domain (outside the CDR3, taken from reference TRBV7-2 and TRBJ2-1): GAGVSQSPSNKVTEKGKDVELRCDPISGHTALYWYRQSLGQGLEFLIYFQGNSAPDKSGLPSDRFSAERTGGSVSTLTIQRTQQEDSAVYLCASSLMAGENNEQFFGPGTRLTVL.

The table lists this clone with a count of one. The rearrangement links TRBV2 to TRBJ1-4, with D possibly matching TRBD1 (5 bases). CDR1 and CDR2 from the germline V gene are SNHLY and FYNNEI. V dropped 4 bases and J dropped 7 bases, with 13 bases sitting between them. The CDR3 has 14 residues. The CDR3 loop is CASSGEQGGEKLFF. The CDR3 DNA follows: TGTGCCAGCAGTGGGGAGCAGGGCGGTGAAAAACTGTTTTTT.

The chain employs TRBV5-4 and TRBJ2-7; maybe TRBD2 (6 bases). There are 13 residues in the CDR3. V shed 4 bases and J shed 2 bases, with 10 bases lying between them. CDR1 SGHNT and CDR2 YYREEE come from the germline V gene (reference sequence). The DNA for the CDR3 is TGTGCCAGCAGCCCCGGGAGCGCCTACGAGCAGTACTTC. Amino acids: CASSPGSAYEQYF.

The gene calls are TRBV28 and TRBJ1-3, with a tentative D call TRBD1 (5 bases). This CDR3 contains 16 residues. Germline loops: CDR1 MDHEN, CDR2 SYDVKM. The V and J ends lost 7 bases and 0 bases respectively, with 16 bases between them. Here the CDR3 DNA reads TGTGCCAGCACCCCAGCAGGGTCGAGCTCTGGAAACACCATATATTTT. This encodes CASTPAGSSSGNTIYF. Drawing the rest from reference TRBV28 and TRBJ1-3, the complete variable domain is DVKVTQSSRYLVKRTGEKVFLECVQDMDHENMFWYRQDPGLGLRLIYFSYDVKMKEKGDIPEGYSVSREKKERFSLILESASTNQTSMYLCASTPAGSSSGNTIYFGEGSWLTVV.

V usage is TRBV6-5 and J usage is TRBJ2-7; D uncertain. The germline V and J ends were trimmed by 6 bases and 7 bases, with 10 bases remaining between them. The CDR3 is 11 amino acids. Germline CDR1 and CDR2: MNHEY and SVGAGI. In DNA, the CDR3 is TGTGCCAGCAGCCCCCTTGTGGAGCAGTACTTC. Translation: CASSPLVEQYF.

The chain uses TRBV29-1 and TRBJ2-2, with D possibly TRBD1 on 6 matching bases. Between the trimmed V and J ends, which lost 7 bases and 5 bases, there was a span of 11 bases. Germline lookup yields CDR1 SQVTM and CDR2 ANQGSEA. This CDR3 spans 12 amino acids. The CDR3 bases are TGCAGCGCCCAGGGGACGACCGGGGAGCTGTTTTTT. Residues: CSAQGTTGELFF.

CDR3 DNA sequence: TGTGCCAGCTGTTCTGGGGGATCAACCGGGGAGCTGTTTTTT. Translation gives CASCSGGSTGELFF. The rearrangement links TRBV28 to TRBJ2-2; D may correspond to TRBD1 or TRBD2 (5 bases each). This CDR3 contains 14 residues. V was shortened by 8 bases and J by 5 bases, with 15 bases between the two germline ends. Germline V gene sequence: CDR1 MDHEN, CDR2 SYDVKM. Variable domain in full (rest from reference TRBV28 and TRBJ2-2): DVKVTQSSRYLVKRTGEKVFLECVQDMDHENMFWYRQDPGLGLRLIYFSYDVKMKEKGDIPEGYSVSREKKERFSLILESASTNQTSMYLCASCSGGSTGELFFGEGSRLTVL.

DNA for the CDR3: TGTGCCATCAGTGAGACGGTTGGCCCTGAAGCTTTCTTT. Residues: CAISETVGPEAFF. The gene calls are TRBV10-3 and TRBJ1-1, with D hard to call. V was shortened by 2 bases and J by 6 bases, with 10 bases between the two germline ends. The germline V gene encodes CDR1 ENHRY and CDR2 SYGVKD. The length of the CDR3 is 13 residues.

This rearrangement joins TRBV7-2 to TRBJ2-3; no clear D gene. The CDR3 runs to 16 residues. Trimming took off 3 bases at V and 2 bases at J, with 15 bases between the two ends. The V gene's germline CDR1 is SGHTA and CDR2 FQGNSA. For the CDR3, the DNA is TGTGCCAGCAGCTTGTATCGAAATACCCTCACAGATACGCAGTATTTT. Protein: CASSLYRNTLTDTQYF.

The chain combines TRBV5-4 with TRBJ1-2, with TRBD1 matching 9 bases. The germline V gene has CDR1 SGHNT and CDR2 YYREEE (reference sequence). The CDR3 spans 15 residues. V dropped 0 bases and J dropped 8; count of bases not matched to a gene: 8. CDR3 region: CASSLGAGQGEGYTF. The DNA of the CDR3 is TGTGCCAGCAGCTTGGGGGCGGGACAGGGTGAGGGCTACACCTTC.

The J gene is TRBJ2-2, the V gene TRBV5-6; D ambiguous. The CDR3 sequence is 19 residues long. With 4 bases removed from V and 0 bases from J, the gap between germline ends came to 22 bases. The germline gives CDR1 SGHDT, CDR2 YYEEEE. The CDR3 is CASSPGVRAYYSNTGELFF. The CDR3 coding sequence is TGTGCCAGCAGCCCGGGCGTACGGGCGTACTACTCGAACACCGGGGAGCTGTTTTTT.

The rearrangement uses TRBV9 and TRBJ2-1, with 9 bases that match TRBD2. The CDR3 extends over 15 amino acids. Germline V CDR1 and CDR2: SGDLS, YYNGEE. The V segment lost 0 bases and the J segment 9 bases; nucleotides outside the gene matches: 7. As DNA, the CDR3 is TGTGCCAGCAGCGTAGTGGCGGGAGGGCCAGGTGAGCAGTTCTTC. This translates into CASSVVAGGPGEQFF.

The chain carries TRBV29-1 and TRBJ1-4; 7 bases are a match to TRBD1. The CDR3 covers 13 residues. V was clipped by 6 bases and J by 5 bases; unmatched bases: 6. CDR1 SQVTM and CDR2 ANQGSEA come from the germline V gene. As DNA, the CDR3 is TGCAGCGTGCCCGGGACAGCAAATGAAAAACTGTTTTTT. It specifies CSVPGTANEKLFF.

This rearrangement joins TRBV11-3 to TRBJ2-1; no clear D. The CDR3 spans 16 residues. Trimming took off 2 bases at V and 3 bases at J, with 14 bases between the two ends. The V gene's germline CDR1 is SGHNT and CDR2 YENEEA. The CDR3 DNA sequence: TGTGCCAGCAGCTTAAGGGTGGGCGCGAGCTACAATGAGCAGTTCTTC. Its protein is CASSLRVGASYNEQFF.

This chain joins TRBV7-9 and TRBJ2-1; D perhaps matches TRBD2 (5 bases). Germline V lookup: CDR1 SEHNR, CDR2 FQNEAQ (reference sequence). The CDR3 contains 14 residues. Trimming removed 1 base at V and 5 bases at J, with 9 bases between. CDR3 sequence reads: CASSLELVNNEQFF. The CDR3 DNA follows: TGTGCCAGCAGCTTAGAACTAGTCAACAATGAGCAGTTCTTC. Full variable domain (missing parts from reference TRBV7-9 and TRBJ2-1): DTGVSQNPRHKITKRGQNVTFRCDPISEHNRLYWYRQTLGQGPEFLTYFQNEAQLEKSRLLSDRFSAERPKGSFSTLEIQRTEQGDSAMYLCASSLELVNNEQFFGPGTRLTVL.

Here the CDR3 DNA reads TGTGCCTTTGGACGGACAGGCCCTTATGAAGCTTTCTTT. It yields the protein CAFGRTGPYEAFF. The gene calls are TRBV6-1 and TRBJ1-1, with 7 nucleotides matching TRBD1. The CDR3 totals 13 residues. V lost 11 bases and J lost 7; bases outside the gene matches: 13. CDR1 is MNHNS, CDR2 SASEGT, per germline.

The rearrangement joins TRBV29-1 to TRBJ1-2; D not resolved. This CDR3 region has 14 residues. V was pared by 4 bases and J by 7 bases, with 19 bases between. Per the germline V gene, CDR1 is SQVTM and CDR2 is ANQGSEA. The CDR3 DNA follows: TGCAGCGTTGTATTCCCGGGTACTAGGAGTGGCTACACCTTC. Its protein product is CSVVFPGTRSGYTF.

The V and J genes are TRBV5-1 and TRBJ2-5, with no clear D. Deletions cut 1 base from V and 0 bases from J, with 10 bases between. Germline V CDR1 and CDR2: SGHRS, YFSETQ. CDR3 length: 15 residues. CDR3 amino acids: CASSLSSTYQETQYF. In nucleotides, the CDR3 is TGCGCCAGCAGCTTGAGTTCAACGTACCAAGAGACCCAGTACTTC.

For this clone: This sample also contains other DNA sequences that code for the same CDR3. The chain couples TRBV29-1 to TRBJ1-1; D gene unclear. V dropped 3 bases and J dropped 1 base, with 6 bases sitting between them. The CDR3 spans 12 residues. Germline assignment: CDR1 SQVTM and CDR2 ANQGSEA. CDR3 region: CSVEHGNTEAFF. CDR3 nucleotides: TGCAGCGTTGAGCATGGGAACACTGAAGCTTTCTTT.

V and J are TRBV19 and TRBJ2-6, with 9 bases that match TRBD2. The germline CDR1 and CDR2 sequences are LNHDA and SQIVND (reference sequence). The CDR3 covers 15 residues. V dropped 9 bases and J dropped 2; count of bases not matched to a gene: 5. The CDR3, as DNA: TGTGCCAGCAAGTTAGCGGGAGCTGGGGCCAACGTCCTGACTTTC. Translating it yields CASKLAGAGANVLTF. The full variable domain, completed using reference TRBV19 and TRBJ2-6, is DGGITQSPKYLFRKEGQNVTLSCEQNLNHDAMYWYRQDPGQGLRLIYYSQIVNDFQKGDIAEGYSVSREKKESFPLTVTSAQKNPTAFYLCASKLAGAGANVLTFGAGSRLTVL.

V is TRBV4-2 and J is TRBJ2-1, with TRBD2 as a possible D gene (6 bases). Germline-derived CDR1 and CDR2 are LGHNA and YNFKEQ. The CDR3 spans 13 residues. The V end lost 1 base, the J end lost 9 bases, and 10 bases lay between the germline ends. CDR3 sequence (DNA): TGTGCCAGCAGCCAAGTTGGGGGGAGTGAGCAGTTCTTC. It codes for CASSQVGGSEQFF.

The chain carries TRBV5-6 and TRBJ1-1; 7 bases align to TRBD1. The CDR3 loop spans 15 amino acids. Germline V gene data show CDR1 as SGHDT and CDR2 as YYEEEE. V lost 2 bases, J lost 0 bases, and 4 bases stayed unmatched. The CDR3 reads CASSFRGVMNTEAFF. The CDR3 region has the DNA TGTGCCAGCAGCTTCAGGGGGGTGATGAACACTGAAGCTTTCTTT. Combining the CDR3 with reference TRBV5-6 and TRBJ1-1 gives the whole variable domain DAGVTQSPTHLIKTRGQQVTLRCSPKSGHDTVSWYQQALGQGPQFIFQYYEEEERQRGNFPDRFSGHQFPNYSSELNVNALLLGDSALYLCASSFRGVMNTEAFFGQGTRLTVV.

The chain combines TRBV7-9 with TRBJ2-7, with 8 bases identical to TRBD2. Trimming removed 6 bases from V and 3 bases from J; junction bases left unmatched: 10. Germline-derived CDR1 and CDR2 are SEHNR and FQNEAQ (reference sequence). This CDR3 is built from 15 residues. CDR3 region: CASRESGGLNYEQYF. In DNA, the CDR3 is TGTGCCAGCAGAGAAAGCGGGGGATTAAACTACGAGCAGTACTTC.

V and J are TRBV5-4 and TRBJ2-7, with D unclear. V was clipped by 0 bases and J by 5 bases, with 9 bases between them. Germline assignment: CDR1 SGHNT and CDR2 YYREEE (reference sequence). The CDR3 runs to 13 residues. CDR3 bases: TGTGCCAGCAGCTTGGGCCAGCCGGACGAGCAGTACTTC. Its translation is CASSLGQPDEQYF.